Shown below are 3 T cell receptor beta chains from a single sample sequenced in a study of post-analysis software for immune sequencing data. General study results and limits: About five TRBV segments appeared more often in patients than in controls, and TRBV5-6, TRBV5-1 and TRBV20-1 were among these.

These receptors lack a known antigen. Sequencing libraries made from TCR beta cDNA carried unique molecular identifiers. TCRdb ran MiXCR on the PCR reads and lists one entry per CDR3 protein. Among roughly 800,000 distinct CDR3 sequences listed, about 57% were seen once. Sequences were obtained from blood. The receptors were sampled from a girl aged 5-17 years with multiple sclerosis.

This clonotype was detected only a few times. The chain recombines TRBV12-3 or TRBV12-4 with TRBJ2-3; D unclear. V was pared by 5 bases and J by 6 bases, with 9 bases between. The length of the CDR3 is 12 residues. The CDR3 DNA is TGTGCCAGCAGTCAGCTCGTGGATACGCAGTATTTT. It yields the protein CASSQLVDTQYF.

This clonotype has more than one count but fewer than ten. The genes are TRBV3-1 and TRBJ2-1; D is possibly TRBD1 (5 bases). The CDR3 sequence is 13 residues long. V lost 4 bases, J lost 7 bases, and 11 bases lay in between. The germline V gene has CDR1 LGHDT and CDR2 YNNKEL (reference sequence). The CDR3 nucleotides are TGTGCCAGCAGCCTCCAAGGGGATAATGAGCAGTTCTTC. Translating gives CASSLQGDNEQFF.

The chain links TRBV20-1 to TRBJ2-3; 8 nucleotides match TRBD1. The CDR3 is made up of 15 amino acids. The ends lost 6 bases at V and 1 base at J; junction bases unmatched: 9. The V gene's germline CDR1 is DFQATT and CDR2 SNEGSKA (reference sequence). The CDR3 bases are TGCAGTGCGCGGAGGGCAGGGGGCGGCACAGATACGCAGTATTTT. The encoded protein is CSARRAGGGTDTQYF.